These 12 T cell receptor beta chains originate from one sample sequenced in a study of blood T cell repertoires in COVID-19. Profiled with immunoSEQ multiplex PCR; TCRdb holds only in-frame clones, not every one. The table shows about 200,000 clones, with more than 70% occurring only once. The specimen was peripheral blood. These TCRs come from a woman aged 50 to 65 with acute or convalescent COVID-19.

The CDR3 DNA reads TGTGCCAGCAGCTTGGGAGCCGTACAGGGGGCGAGGGAAAAACTGTTTTTT. Translation: CASSLGAVQGAREKLFF. The rearrangement joins TRBV5-6 to TRBJ1-4; the match to TRBD1 covers 9 bases. There are 17 residues in the CDR3. The trim removed 0 bases at V and 8 bases at J, leaving 11 bases unmatched. CDR1 is SGHDT and CDR2 is YYEEEE in the germline V gene. The full variable domain, in which reference TRBV5-6 and TRBJ1-4 provide the parts outside the CDR3, is DAGVTQSPTHLIKTRGQQVTLRCSPKSGHDTVSWYQQALGQGPQFIFQYYEEEERQRGNFPDRFSGHQFPNYSSELNVNALLLGDSALYLCASSLGAVQGAREKLFFGSGTQLSVL.

This chain links TRBV12-3 or TRBV12-4 with TRBJ2-7, with a possible D match to TRBD1 (6 bases). This CDR3 region has 11 residues. V lost 4 bases, J lost 10 bases, and 11 bases lay in between. The CDR3 loop reads CASSSRQVQYF. CDR3 coding DNA: TGTGCCAGCAGTTCCCGACAGGTTCAGTACTTC.

The gene calls are TRBV29-1 and TRBJ2-1; 8 nucleotides agree with TRBD1. J gave up 4 bases and V 2 bases, and 10 bases lay outside the gene matches. CDR3 size: 16 residues. CDR1 is SQVTM, CDR2 ANQGSEA, per germline. CDR3 sequence (DNA): TGCAGCGTTGAAAGTGGGACAGGAAGTTTTTACAATGAGCAGTTCTTC. This sequence encodes CSVESGTGSFYNEQFF.

The chain links TRBV28 to TRBJ1-1; no reliable D call. V dropped 7 bases and J dropped 1 base, with 19 bases sitting between them. The CDR3 covers 16 residues. Germline CDR1 MDHEN, CDR2 SYDVKM. The CDR3 is CASTLPYRGSNTEAFF. For the CDR3, the DNA is TGTGCCAGCACCCTCCCGTACCGGGGATCGAACACTGAAGCTTTCTTT.

The rearrangement links TRBV2 to TRBJ2-7; D possibly corresponds to TRBD2 (7 bases). CDR1 SNHLY and CDR2 FYNNEI come from the germline V gene. The CDR3 totals 16 residues. V was cut by 1 base and J by 3 bases, with 16 bases left in between. The CDR3 sequence: CASSEGGPGGVYEQYF. The CDR3 DNA sequence: TGTGCCAGCAGTGAAGGGGGGCCGGGAGGTGTCTACGAGCAGTACTTC.

The V call is TRBV2, the J call TRBJ2-1; TRBD2 matches at 15 bases. Germline V gives CDR1 SNHLY, CDR2 FYNNEI. The ends lost 7 bases at V and 2 bases at J; junction bases unmatched: 12. The CDR3 is made up of 19 amino acids. CDR3 in amino acids: CASTKPGLAGGITYNEQFF. The CDR3 coding sequence is TGTGCCAGCACAAAACCCGGACTAGCGGGAGGGATAACCTACAATGAGCAGTTCTTC.

The chain joins TRBV28 to TRBJ2-7, with 10 bases fitting TRBD2. V lost 1 base and J lost 1; bases outside the gene matches: 4. This CDR3 is built from 16 residues. CDR1 and CDR2 from the germline V gene are MDHEN and SYDVKM. The CDR3 reads CASSLLKLAGSYEQYF. The CDR3 region has the DNA TGTGCCAGCAGTTTATTAAAACTAGCGGGGTCCTACGAGCAGTACTTC.

The rearrangement links TRBV5-5 to TRBJ2-7; D possibly corresponds to TRBD2 (6 bases). V was cut by 1 base and J by 0 bases, with 14 bases left in between. CDR1 is SGHKS, CDR2 YYEKEE, per germline (reference sequence). This CDR3 has 16 amino acids. The CDR3 DNA is TGTGCCAGCAGCTTGCCCCGGGGGATGAGCTCCTACGAGCAGTACTTC. Translated: CASSLPRGMSSYEQYF.

The gene calls are TRBV9 and TRBJ2-3; D is possibly TRBD2 (7 bases). Germline-derived CDR1 and CDR2 are SGDLS and YYNGEE. The CDR3 length is 14 residues. Deletions cut 10 bases from V and 3 bases from J, with 18 bases between. Here the CDR3 DNA reads TGTGCCTCAGGAGGGGGAGGGCCGACAGATACGCAGTATTTT. Protein product: CASGGGGPTDTQYF. The full variable domain, rest sourced from reference TRBV9 and TRBJ2-3, is DSGVTQTPKHLITATGQRVTLRCSPRSGDLSVYWYQQSLDQGLQFLIQYYNGEERAKGNILERFSAQQFPDLHSELNLSSLELGDSALYFCASGGGGPTDTQYFGPGTRLTVL.

To note about this clone: Other DNA sequences in the same sample also yield this CDR3. This chain uses TRBV10-1 with TRBJ2-3; D remains ambiguous. Trimming shortened V by 6 bases and J by 0 bases, and 4 bases separated the two germline ends. The CDR3 length is 12 residues. Germline assignment: CDR1 WNHNN and CDR2 SYGVQD (reference sequence). CDR3 residues: CASSRSTDTQYF. CDR3 bases: TGCGCCAGCAGCAGGAGCACAGATACGCAGTATTTT.

The chain uses TRBV20-1 and TRBJ1-5; a weak D match, TRBD1 (6 bases). This CDR3 spans 14 amino acids. CDR1 is DFQATT, CDR2 SNEGSKA, per germline (reference sequence). Trimming cost V 4 bases and J 2 bases, with 12 bases left between them. The DNA of the CDR3 is TGCAGTGCTACTGACAGGAGGGGCAATCAGCCCCAGCATTTT. Translation gives CSATDRRGNQPQHF.

This clone was counted between two and nine times. V gene TRBV19 combines with J gene TRBJ2-2; 8 nucleotides match TRBD2. V lost 10 bases to trimming and J lost 5 bases; unmatched junction nucleotides: 9. The CDR3 sequence is 14 residues long. Germline CDR1 and CDR2: LNHDA and SQIVND (reference sequence). CDR3 sequence reads: CATSGSGKTGELFF. CDR3 DNA sequence: TGTGCCACCTCAGGTAGCGGGAAGACCGGGGAGCTGTTTTTT.